This paragraph reports one T cell receptor (beta chain). The entry originates in a study of blood T cell repertoires in COVID-19. Study overall: Acute-phase and convalescent COVID-19 samples originated in the United States, Italy and Spain.

Germline CDR1 SGDLS, CDR2 YYNGEE. CDR3 length equals 13 residues. With 4 bases removed from V and 5 bases from J, the gap between germline ends came to 10 bases. In the original analysis: Amplification of reference gene primers was used by the study to estimate nucleated cell counts. The assay was immunoSEQ multiplex PCR, and TCRdb's table has in-frame clones only and misses some. The DNA gave D and trimming, while V, J and clone size come from that table. The sample has under 350,000 clones, roughly 90% seen once. V is TRBV9 and J is TRBJ2-1; weak D call: TRBD2 (6 bases). Sequencing was performed on peripheral blood. This TCR was sampled from a man in his forties with acute or convalescent COVID-19. CDR3 region: CASSLWGDNEQFF. CDR3 in DNA: TGTGCCAGCAGCCTGTGGGGGGACAATGAGCAGTTCTTC.